This is a list of T cell receptor beta chains from one sample in a study of CXCR3-negative and CXCR3-positive naive CD8 T cells. TCRdb re-called the 5' RACE reads and catalogs CDR3 proteins one per entry, DNA excluded. The sample spans roughly 93,000 distinct CDR3 sequences; the ten largest clones claim 1.1%. The source material was naive CXCR3+ CD8+ T cells from blood. The source of these receptors is a human donor in good health. Some clones in this sample may be carry-over from other donors' samples. Both conserved end residues are part of each CDR3. Each record gives: V gene, J gene, CDR3 protein.

>TRBV29-1|TRBJ2-7
CSVGGDLSSYEQYF
>TRBV7-2|TRBJ2-7
CASSFEGSGYEQYF
>TRBV7-9|TRBJ1-1
CASSGQGDLNTEAFF
>TRBV20-1|TRBJ1-4
CSARGTVWYEKLFF
>TRBV29-1|TRBJ2-3
CSVEFIQDTDTQYF
>TRBV4-3|TRBJ2-5
CASSQVLTDQETQYF
>TRBV28|TRBJ2-5
CASYPQTGRQETQYF
>TRBV5-1|TRBJ2-5
CASSLETGQRETQYF
>TRBV10-1|TRBJ2-2
CASTEGGLENTGELFF
>TRBV28|TRBJ2-7
CASSLRDRGRYEQYF
>TRBV28|TRBJ2-7
CASSPRSSPSEQYF
>TRBV28|TRBJ2-7
CASAGALSYEQYF
>TRBV28|TRBJ2-7
CASSLFSGTDSYEQYF